The present entry profiles one T cell receptor (beta chain) with its context. The data originate from a study of cytomegalovirus exposure and HLA in healthy donors. The CDR3 is made up of 15 amino acids. The germline V gene encodes CDR1 MDHEN and CDR2 SYDVKM. V dropped 5 bases and J dropped 5; count of bases not matched to a gene: 7. In the PCR, 60 Vbeta and 13 Jbeta primers were used. TCRdb's copy holds only in-frame clones and misses some; the assay was immunoSEQ multiplex PCR. This table has hundreds of thousands of clones, approximately 70% appearing once. The V gene is TRBV28, the J gene TRBJ1-4, with 8 positions matching TRBD1. Sequencing was carried out using PBMCs. The clonotype originates from a female donor in good health and CMV-seronegative. The CDR3 DNA reads TGTGCCAGCAGTCCCCAGGGACAGGAGAATGAAAAACTGTTTTTT. It encodes CASSPQGQENEKLFF.